This is a list of T cell receptor beta chains from one sample in a study of patients and donors after allogeneic stem cell transplantation. TCRdb passed the RT-PCR reads through MiXCR, listing each CDR3 protein once. The table records some 150,000 distinct CDR3 sequences, over 35% of them present only once. The sample taken for sequencing was blood, either unsorted or a sorted T cell fraction (not recorded which). The origin of the receptors is a human donor who was either an allogeneic HSCT recipient or a stem cell or donor lymphocyte infusion donor (not recorded which). It is not recorded whose cells these are; they may come from a transplant donor. The CDR3 runs from the conserved cysteine through the conserved F or W. D genes are given only for firm matches. Clone size appears in some rows only: once, few, many, or a class for an expanded clone.

V gene: TRBV25-1
D gene: NA
clone size: NA
J gene: TRBJ1-1
CDR3 protein: CASSGAGTHKGEASF

V gene: TRBV7-6
D gene: TRBD1
clone size: NA
J gene: TRBJ1-2
CDR3 protein: CASSSQDRDYGYTF

V gene: TRBV21-1
D gene: NA
clone size: NA
J gene: TRBJ2-2
CDR3 protein: CASSNDSNTGELFF

V gene: TRBV4-1
D gene: NA
clone size: NA
J gene: TRBJ2-1
CDR3 protein: CASSQDFSYNEQFF

V gene: TRBV6-5
D gene: TRBD1
clone size: few
J gene: TRBJ1-2
CDR3 protein: CASSATGADYGYTF

V gene: TRBV20-1
D gene: TRBD1
clone size: NA
J gene: TRBJ2-3
CDR3 protein: CSARDKGQVADTQYF

V gene: TRBV5-1
D gene: TRBD1
clone size: once
J gene: TRBJ1-2
CDR3 protein: CASTPGQGAHGYTF

V gene: TRBV9
D gene: NA
clone size: NA
J gene: TRBJ2-2
CDR3 protein: CASSVERRPGELFF

V gene: TRBV5-1
D gene: TRBD1
clone size: NA
J gene: TRBJ1-1
CDR3 protein: CASSPGSGGEVEAFF

V gene: TRBV29-1
D gene: NA
clone size: NA
J gene: TRBJ1-2
CDR3 protein: CSVGDTEPYGYTF

V gene: TRBV6-5
D gene: NA
clone size: NA
J gene: TRBJ2-5
CDR3 protein: CASSYSKFTGEETQYF

V gene: TRBV27
D gene: NA
clone size: few
J gene: TRBJ1-2
CDR3 protein: CASRELGRELNYGYTF

V gene: TRBV6-2/TRBV6-3
D gene: NA
clone size: once
J gene: TRBJ1-5
CDR3 protein: CASSSEVPFDQPQHF

V gene: TRBV20-1
D gene: NA
clone size: NA
J gene: TRBJ2-7
CDR3 protein: CSARVSNSYEQYF

V gene: TRBV6-5
D gene: NA
clone size: NA
J gene: TRBJ1-1
CDR3 protein: CASSPGQTEAFF

V gene: TRBV7-9
D gene: TRBD1
clone size: NA
J gene: TRBJ1-1
CDR3 protein: CATRDRYTEAFF

V gene: TRBV5-1
D gene: TRBD1
clone size: few
J gene: TRBJ1-4
CDR3 protein: CASSSTGGTGEKLFF

V gene: TRBV19
D gene: NA
clone size: few
J gene: TRBJ1-2
CDR3 protein: CASSIYRTWNGYTF

V gene: TRBV10-3
D gene: NA
clone size: few
J gene: TRBJ1-3
CDR3 protein: CAIIGSGGGNTIYF

V gene: TRBV12-3/TRBV12-4
D gene: NA
clone size: few
J gene: TRBJ1-1
CDR3 protein: CASSLEGMSTEAFF

V gene: TRBV12-3/TRBV12-4
D gene: NA
clone size: NA
J gene: TRBJ2-1
CDR3 protein: CASSLKGRNEQFF

V gene: TRBV29-1
D gene: TRBD1
clone size: NA
J gene: TRBJ2-7
CDR3 protein: CSVEDQVGTGGLWEQYF

V gene: TRBV12-3/TRBV12-4
D gene: TRBD1
clone size: few
J gene: TRBJ1-2
CDR3 protein: CASSSTGGRGGYTF

V gene: TRBV5-1
D gene: NA
clone size: NA
J gene: TRBJ1-2
CDR3 protein: CASSSWRGSGDNGYTF

V gene: TRBV9
D gene: TRBD1
clone size: NA
J gene: TRBJ1-4
CDR3 protein: CASSVDGTGAEKLFF

V gene: TRBV29-1
D gene: NA
clone size: few
J gene: TRBJ1-2
CDR3 protein: CSVEAWGSANYGYTF

V gene: TRBV6-5
D gene: NA
clone size: NA
J gene: TRBJ1-2
CDR3 protein: CASTRILWGYGYTF

V gene: TRBV21-1
D gene: NA
clone size: NA
J gene: TRBJ1-6
CDR3 protein: CASRFGTGFRSPLHF

V gene: TRBV12-3/TRBV12-4
D gene: NA
clone size: NA
J gene: TRBJ1-1
CDR3 protein: CASSLGPLGAFF

V gene: TRBV28
D gene: TRBD1
clone size: few
J gene: TRBJ1-4
CDR3 protein: CASSSRTGQGIGKLFF

V gene: TRBV10-3
D gene: NA
clone size: NA
J gene: TRBJ1-2
CDR3 protein: CAIRPDTNGFGYTF

V gene: TRBV5-1
D gene: TRBD1
clone size: NA
J gene: TRBJ2-7
CDR3 protein: CASSFTGTGRGEQYF

V gene: TRBV10-3
D gene: NA
clone size: few
J gene: TRBJ1-6
CDR3 protein: CAISEMVREDSPLHF

V gene: TRBV4-3
D gene: TRBD2
clone size: NA
J gene: TRBJ2-7
CDR3 protein: CASSLQTSGVREQYF

V gene: TRBV5-6
D gene: NA
clone size: NA
J gene: TRBJ2-7
CDR3 protein: CASSFSGHEQYF

V gene: TRBV5-4
D gene: TRBD2
clone size: few
J gene: TRBJ2-2
CDR3 protein: CASTKLAGGPNTGELFF

V gene: TRBV6-5
D gene: NA
clone size: NA
J gene: TRBJ1-1
CDR3 protein: CASSSGGFTEAFF

V gene: TRBV20-1
D gene: NA
clone size: NA
J gene: TRBJ1-6
CDR3 protein: CSARQNSPLHF

V gene: TRBV12-3/TRBV12-4
D gene: NA
clone size: few
J gene: TRBJ1-4
CDR3 protein: CASSPGGPNEKLFF

V gene: TRBV4-2
D gene: NA
clone size: NA
J gene: TRBJ2-3
CDR3 protein: CASSPQQGDFSTDTQYF

V gene: TRBV4-1
D gene: NA
clone size: many
J gene: TRBJ1-2
CDR3 protein: CASSQDPRTENYGYTF

V gene: TRBV5-1
D gene: NA
clone size: few
J gene: TRBJ1-6
CDR3 protein: CASSPEIGSPLHF

V gene: TRBV9
D gene: NA
clone size: NA
J gene: TRBJ2-5
CDR3 protein: CASSPLWTQETQYF

V gene: TRBV5-5
D gene: NA
clone size: NA
J gene: TRBJ1-6
CDR3 protein: CASSLGPDLHSPLHF